The text below deals with one TCR beta chain. This sample stems from a study of blood T cell repertoires in COVID-19. For the study at large: Material from acute and convalescent COVID-19 was sourced from the United States, Italy and Spain.

Assay: immunoSEQ multiplex PCR; the TCRdb copy retains only in-frame clones and omits some. The data hold 250,000 or so clones, with about 90% observed a single time. This CDR3 spans 14 amino acids. The V segment lost 5 bases and the J segment 5 bases; nucleotides outside the gene matches: 2. Germline CDR1 reads SGHNT; CDR2 reads YENEEA. V and J are TRBV11-3 and TRBJ1-6; TRBD1 matches at 8 bases. Sequencing was carried out using PBMCs or T cells enriched from blood (not recorded which). This receptor was obtained from a human donor in a cohort exposed to, infected with or recovered from COVID-19 (not recorded which). The donor label of this sample is uncertain. This CDR3 reads CASSRTGNNSPLHF. The CDR3 DNA is TGTGCCAGCAGCCGGACAGGGAATAATTCACCCCTCCACTTT.